One and the same sample provided the 16 T cell receptor beta chains below, sequenced in a study of blood T cell repertoires in COVID-19. Profiling relied on immunoSEQ multiplex PCR, and the TCRdb table lists in-frame clones only, not all of them. The table shows hundreds of thousands of clones, with around four fifths occurring only once. The sample comprised peripheral blood. The source of these receptors is a man younger than 45 with active or convalescent COVID-19.

The chain joins TRBV4-1 to TRBJ1-2; 11 bases fit TRBD1. The CDR3 loop spans 17 amino acids. Germline loops: CDR1 MGHRA, CDR2 YSYEKL. With V trimmed by 0 bases and J by 4 bases, 7 bases remained unmatched. The CDR3, as DNA: TGCGCCAGCAGCCAAGATTGGACAGGGGGCATGGTCTATGGCTACACCTTC. Protein product: CASSQDWTGGMVYGYTF.

This clone showed up just a few times. The chain joins TRBV5-4 to TRBJ2-7, with 8 bases that match TRBD1. The ends lost 3 bases at V and 4 bases at J; junction bases unmatched: 3. The CDR3 loop spans 13 amino acids. CDR1 is SGHNT, CDR2 YYREEE, per germline (reference sequence). CDR3 residues: CASSSDRDYEQYF. In DNA form, the CDR3 reads TGTGCCAGCAGCTCGGACAGGGATTACGAGCAGTACTTC.

V usage is TRBV9 and J usage is TRBJ2-4, with 7 bases aligning to TRBD2. The trim removed 4 bases at V and 0 bases at J, leaving 7 bases unmatched. Germline V lookup: CDR1 SGDLS, CDR2 YYNGEE. The CDR3 spans 16 residues. The CDR3 DNA follows: TGTGCCAGCAGCCCCCGGGGGGAGCTAGCCAAAAACATTCAGTACTTC. Its protein is CASSPRGELAKNIQYF.

This clone is a singleton in its sample. The rearrangement joins TRBV9 to TRBJ2-3, with TRBD2 matching 11 bases. The CDR3 runs to 19 residues. Losses at the gene ends were 0 bases for V and 3 bases for J; bases not matched to a gene: 12. Per germline, CDR1 SGDLS and CDR2 YYNGEE. CDR3 nucleotides: TGTGCCAGCAGCGTAGTAGTTAGCGGGGGGGCCGGTAGTACAGATACGCAGTATTTT. It yields the protein CASSVVVSGGAGSTDTQYF. The variable domain in full, completed from reference TRBV9 and TRBJ2-3, reads DSGVTQTPKHLITATGQRVTLRCSPRSGDLSVYWYQQSLDQGLQFLIQYYNGEERAKGNILERFSAQQFPDLHSELNLSSLELGDSALYFCASSVVVSGGAGSTDTQYFGPGTRLTVL.

As DNA, the CDR3 is TGTGCCAGCAGTGGATACAAGACAGGGATGGATCAGCCCCAGCATTTT. The encoded protein is CASSGYKTGMDQPQHF. The chain joins TRBV2 to TRBJ1-5; 7 nucleotides agree with TRBD1. Germline CDR1 is SNHLY and CDR2 is FYNNEI. This CDR3 has 16 amino acids. After removal of 4 bases from V and 5 bases from J, the junction contained 11 bases not matched to a gene. The variable domain in full, with the rest retrieved from reference TRBV2 and TRBJ1-5, is EPEVTQTPSHQVTQMGQEVILRCVPISNHLYFYWYRQILGQKVEFLVSFYNNEISEKSEIFDDQFSVERPDGSNFTLKIRSTKLEDSAMYFCASSGYKTGMDQPQHFGDGTRLSIL.

The CDR3 DNA is TGTGCCAGCAGTGGACTTAGCGGGGGTGTTAGCGGTGAGACCCAGTACTTC. Translating it yields CASSGLSGGVSGETQYF. V is TRBV2 and J is TRBJ2-5, with 9 bases aligning to TRBD2. The J segment lost 5 bases and the V segment lost 4 bases, leaving 14 bases of the junction unmatched. CDR1 SNHLY and CDR2 FYNNEI come from the germline V gene. CDR3 length: 17 residues. Full variable domain (outside the CDR3, taken from reference TRBV2 and TRBJ2-5): EPEVTQTPSHQVTQMGQEVILRCVPISNHLYFYWYRQILGQKVEFLVSFYNNEISEKSEIFDDQFSVERPDGSNFTLKIRSTKLEDSAMYFCASSGLSGGVSGETQYFGPGTRLLVL.

V usage is TRBV19 and J usage is TRBJ2-7; D possibly corresponds to TRBD1 (6 bases). Deletions cut 2 bases from V and 4 bases from J, with 15 bases between. This CDR3 is 15 amino acids long. Germline V gives CDR1 LNHDA, CDR2 SQIVND (reference sequence). The CDR3 reads CASSIFVGARYEQYF. The CDR3, as DNA: TGTGCCAGTAGTATATTCGTGGGGGCCAGGTACGAGCAGTACTTC.

This clone was detected only once. The V call is TRBV28, the J call TRBJ2-7; 10 bases agree with TRBD2. CDR3 length equals 14 residues. The germline V gene has CDR1 MDHEN and CDR2 SYDVKM. J was trimmed by 1 base and V by 8 bases; bases with no gene match: 5. This CDR3 is CASLRTSGSYEQYF. CDR3 DNA: TGTGCCAGCCTCCGGACTAGCGGTTCCTACGAGCAGTACTTC.

V is TRBV2 and J is TRBJ2-1; 7 nucleotides align to TRBD2. This CDR3 contains 14 residues. Germline V lookup: CDR1 SNHLY, CDR2 FYNNEI. The ends lost 5 bases at V and 5 bases at J; junction bases unmatched: 6. The CDR3 DNA reads as TGTGCCAGCAGTTGGACTAGGTTCGACAATGAGCAGTTCTTC. This codes for CASSWTRFDNEQFF.

This chain joins TRBV28 and TRBJ1-6; no firm D call. V shed 2 bases and J shed 8 bases, with 16 bases lying between them. This CDR3 spans 16 amino acids. Germline V gene data show CDR1 as MDHEN and CDR2 as SYDVKM. DNA for the CDR3: TGTGCCAGCAGTTTAGATGTAGATTATTCGGATTCACCCCTCCACTTT. It specifies CASSLDVDYSDSPLHF.

The chain carries TRBV27 and TRBJ2-1; 10 nucleotides line up with TRBD2. Germline values: CDR1 MNHEY, CDR2 SMNVEV (reference sequence). Trimming at V came to 3 bases and at J to 5 bases, leaving 7 bases not matched to a gene. The length of the CDR3 is 16 residues. The CDR3 loop reads CASSFFGLADNNEQFF. The CDR3 DNA reads TGTGCCAGCAGTTTTTTTGGACTAGCGGACAACAATGAGCAGTTCTTC.

The gene calls are TRBV7-6 and TRBJ1-3; 7 positions match TRBD1. The CDR3 consists of 17 residues. Germline CDR1 SGHVS, CDR2 FNYEAQ. Trimming took 1 base from V and 0 from J; bases not matched to a gene: 6. CDR3 amino acids: CASSLGWGQTSGNTIYF. CDR3 DNA sequence: TGTGCCAGCAGCTTAGGGTGGGGACAGACCTCTGGAAACACCATATATTTT.

This clone was picked up one time. This chain connects TRBV7-8 to TRBJ2-5; D unresolved. V shed 2 bases and J shed 7 bases, with 11 bases lying between them. Germline-derived CDR1 and CDR2 are SGHVS and FQNEAQ. The CDR3 spans 13 residues. The CDR3 loop reads CASSLSTAVTQYF. CDR3 DNA: TGTGCCAGCAGCTTAAGTACGGCGGTGACCCAGTACTTC.

The chain links TRBV3-1 (or the pseudogene TRBV3-2) to TRBJ2-3, with D tentatively TRBD2 (5 bases). V lost 3 bases, J lost 1 base, and 5 bases lay in between. Germline-derived CDR1 and CDR2 are LGHDT and YNNKEL (reference sequence). The CDR3 runs 13 residues. The CDR3 coding sequence is TGTGCCAGCAGCCAGAGGGGCACAGATACGCAGTATTTT. This sequence encodes CASSQRGTDTQYF.

The genes are TRBV21-1 and TRBJ1-5; the table's D gene call, TRBD1, was not cross checked with the DNA. TRBV21-1 is assigned pseudogene status. The CDR3 spans 18 residues. In DNA, the CDR3 is TGTGCCAGCAACCCAAAAACCCCGGGACAGGGAAGTTTAGAGCCCCAGCATTTT. Translation gives CASNPKTPGQGSLEPQHF.

This chain links TRBV6-5 with TRBJ2-7, with TRBD1 matching over 9 bases. The trim removed 0 bases at V and 3 bases at J, leaving 6 bases unmatched. Per the germline V gene, CDR1 is MNHEY and CDR2 is SVGAGI. This CDR3 has 16 amino acids. CDR3 bases: TGTGCCAGCAGTTACTCGAGTGTGGGACAGGGCTACGAGCAGTACTTC. Encoded protein: CASSYSSVGQGYEQYF.